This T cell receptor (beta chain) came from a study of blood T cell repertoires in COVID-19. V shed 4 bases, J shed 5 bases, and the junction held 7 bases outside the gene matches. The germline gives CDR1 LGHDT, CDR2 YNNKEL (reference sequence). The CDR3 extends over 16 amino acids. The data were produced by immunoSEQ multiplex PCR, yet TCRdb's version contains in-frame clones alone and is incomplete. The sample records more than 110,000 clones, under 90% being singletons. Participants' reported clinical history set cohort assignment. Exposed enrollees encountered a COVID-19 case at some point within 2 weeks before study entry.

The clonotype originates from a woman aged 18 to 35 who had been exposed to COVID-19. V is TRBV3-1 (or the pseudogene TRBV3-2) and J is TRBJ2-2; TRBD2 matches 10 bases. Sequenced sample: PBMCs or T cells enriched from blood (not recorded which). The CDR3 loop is CASSPPSGSLTGELFF. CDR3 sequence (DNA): TGTGCCAGCAGCCCGCCTAGCGGGAGCTTGACCGGGGAGCTGTTTTTT.